This T cell receptor (beta chain) was retrieved from a study of cytomegalovirus exposure and HLA in healthy donors (dated by TCRdb to about 2017). A note on the overall study: According to a later analysis, the 120 or so validation repertoires were produced on the same platform as the 666 repertoires of the first cohort. The aim of the study was to test whether cataloging public T cell receptors could identify signatures of past pathogen exposure. A separate validation cohort of about 110 different subjects was used in addition to the roughly 640-subject first cohort. High-throughput TCR immunosequencing, statistical association of individual TCRs with disease status, and machine learning were combined to predict cytomegalovirus infection status. Paper-wide results and their limitations: Subsequent analysis determined that TCRs grouped into clusters in the first cohort also showed a tendency toward co-occurrence across the approximately 110 validation repertoires, and 94% of cluster scores exceeded 0. Across donors, most TCR sequences were observed very rarely, whereas some public TCRs were present in many individuals. According to the authors, the approach could potentially be generalized to other disease states and immunological phenotypes. The classifier was reported to diagnose cytomegalovirus status with high specificity and sensitivity in both the original and validation cohorts. All 120 or so repertoires were used to score co-occurrence in the validation cohort in a later analysis, because that analysis had no HLA typing for the cohort. A few of the identified cytomegalovirus-associated TCR beta chains were confirmed in vitro to be specific for cytomegalovirus antigens. The study gave a list of 150 to 200 TCR beta chains associated with cytomegalovirus.

In regard to this clone: The target of this receptor is not known. There are no base qualities to consult, and no much larger clone falls within one base.

From the cysteine up to the phenylalanine, the CDR3 has a length of 13 residues. The sequence is cut down to CDR3 DNA, 39 bases in frame from base 1. Trimming removed 6 bases from V and 2 bases from J, leaving 11 bases between the germline ends. CDR1 is given as SNHLY and CDR2 as FYNNEI, both from the germline V gene. The donors belonged to the validation cohort of about 110 subjects, which was separate from the roughly 670-subject first cohort. Libraries came from the immunoSEQ multiplex PCR assay. The paper's processing steps were these. A statistical classification framework was built for diagnosing cytomegalovirus status from the catalog of TCR beta chain sequences. Sourced from immuneACCESS, this table was stored by TCRdb with only in-frame sequences that have V and J called. A share of the clones is absent; for the studies checked, an unresolved V gene accounts for under half, and the remainder has no known explanation. V, J and clone size derive from that table, while D and trimming were established from the DNA sequence. The sample yields around 140,000 clones; approximately 88% were counted once. The ten largest clones take up under 5% of the sample.

The sequence links TRBV2 to TRBJ2-7, with TRBD1 tentatively as D gene (6 bases match). This receptor was identified in a man aged 18 to 35 in good health and CMV-seropositive. Sequenced: PBMCs. The CDR3 corresponds to CASSLTGPYEQYF. The DNA sequence is TGTGCCAGCAGCCTGACAGGACCCTACGAGCAGTACTTC. With the rest looked up from the reference TRBV2 and TRBJ2-7 genes rather than sequenced, the full variable domain is EPEVTQTPSHQVTQMGQEVILRCVPISNHLYFYWYRQILGQKVEFLVSFYNNEISEKSEIFDDQFSVERPDGSNFTLKIRSTKLEDSAMYFCASSLTGPYEQYFGPGTRLTVT.